This TCR beta chain was observed in a study of CD8 T cells in ankylosing spondylitis. Whole-study results and caveats: Ankylosing spondylitis blood appeared to carry a characteristic TCR beta motif of roughly eight highly homologous variants. Significant enrichment of disease-linked clones was reported in matched ankylosing spondylitis synovial fluid.

As concerns this clonotype: What it recognizes is unknown.

TCRdb reprocessed the 5' RACE reads via MiXCR and lists one record per CDR3 protein. The table records around 770,000 distinct CDR3 sequences, under 20% of them present only once. Germline values: CDR1 SGHVS, CDR2 FQNEAQ. The V gene lost 0 bases and the J gene lost 5 bases, with 8 bases spanning the gap. The CDR3 is made up of 15 amino acids. This receptor was identified in a male donor with ankylosing spondylitis. The chain couples TRBV7-8 to TRBJ1-6; D is ambiguous. Source material: blood, either unsorted or a sorted T cell fraction (not recorded which). The CDR3 DNA is TGTGCCAGCAGCTTAGCGGAACAGAATAATTCACCCCTCCACTTT. As protein: CASSLAEQNNSPLHF.